A selection of T cell receptor beta chains follows, all from one sample in a study of cytomegalovirus exposure and HLA in healthy donors. Assay: immunoSEQ multiplex PCR; the TCRdb copy retains only in-frame clones and omits some. This sample's clone table lists about 91,000 clones. Specimen: PBMCs. The receptor source for this set is a woman aged 25 to 39 in good health and CMV-seronegative. CDR3s include the opening cysteine and the closing phenylalanine or tryptophan. A D gene is named only where the DNA matches it firmly.

TRBD2	TRBV5-1	TRBJ2-1	15	TGCGCCAGCAGCTTGGCCGGGAGGTCCACTTCTGAGCAGTTCTTC	CASSLAGRSTSEQFF
NA	TRBV27	TRBJ1-1	15	TGTGCCAGCAGTTTATCGTTCGACAGAGACACTGAAGCTTTCTTT	CASSLSFDRDTEAFF
NA	TRBV5-6	TRBJ1-2	13	TGTGCCAGCAGCTTTCAGGGGAACTATGGCTACACCTTC	CASSFQGNYGYTF
TRBD2	TRBV29-1	TRBJ2-1	15	TGCGGCGTAACCGACCTAGCGGGGGCCCACAATGAGCAGTTCTTC	CGVTDLAGAHNEQFF
TRBD1	TRBV4-1	TRBJ2-6	16	TGCGCCAGCAGCCATCAACAGGGGGCCTGGGCCAACGTCCTGACTTTC	CASSHQQGAWANVLTF
TRBD1	TRBV7-2	TRBJ1-4	16	TGTGCCAGCAGTCCCGGGACAGGGGGCGTTAATGAAAAACTGTTTTTT	CASSPGTGGVNEKLFF
NA	TRBV9	TRBJ1-2	14	TGTGCCAGCAGCGTCCCAGGGGAAGCGGGGGGCTACACCTTC	CASSVPGEAGGYTF
NA	TRBV10-1	TRBJ1-1	14	TGCGCCAGCAGACCTGACATCACGAACACTGAAGCTTTCTTT	CASRPDITNTEAFF
NA	TRBV5-1	TRBJ2-2	15	TGCGCCAGCAGCCCCCGACAGAGGAACACCGGGGAGCTGTTTTTT	CASSPRQRNTGELFF
NA	TRBV6-6	TRBJ2-5	12	TGTGCCAGCAGTACAGGGTTGGAGACCCAGTACTTC	CASSTGLETQYF
TRBD1	TRBV5-6	TRBJ2-7	16	TGTGCCAGCAGTATCAACCTACGGGACAGGGTGCGTTGGGAGTACTTC	CASSINLRDRVRWEYF
NA	TRBV7-3	TRBJ2-3	17	TGTGCCAGCAGCCTGATGTGGGGGGTAACTAGCACAGATACGCAGTATTTT	CASSLMWGVTSTDTQYF
TRBD1	TRBV27	TRBJ1-5	20	TGTGCCAGCAGTCCTATTATCGGGGGGGGACAGGGCCCTAGCAATCAGCCCCAGCATTTT	CASSPIIGGGQGPSNQPQHF
NA	TRBV29-1	TRBJ2-1	12	TGCAGCGTTGACGACTTGGGTGGTGAGCAGTTCTTC	CSVDDLGGEQFF
NA	TRBV19	TRBJ1-5	13	TGTGCCAGTAGTATGGGCAGGGATCAGCCCCAGCATTTT	CASSMGRDQPQHF
NA	TRBV28	TRBJ1-1	16	TGTGCCAGCAGTTTATGGCCTCCGCGGGGGCACACTGAAGCTTTCTTT	CASSLWPPRGHTEAFF
TRBD2	TRBV29-1	TRBJ2-3	17	TGCAGCGTCCTCGGGGGTGGGACTAGCGGGAGTGCGGATACGCAGTATTTT	CSVLGGGTSGSADTQYF
NA	TRBV5-4	TRBJ2-7	13	TGTGCCAGCAGCGGCACAGGGAGAGACGAGCAGTACTTC	CASSGTGRDEQYF
TRBD1	TRBV5-1	TRBJ1-2	18	TGCGCCAGCAGCTTGGCCGGAGACAGGGGGTTCGGGACAGATGGCTACACCTTC	CASSLAGDRGFGTDGYTF
NA	TRBV27	TRBJ2-5	13	TGTGCCAGCAGTCCGACTAGGGAAGAGACCCAGTACTTC	CASSPTREETQYF
TRBD2	TRBV19	TRBJ2-3	16	TGTGCCAGTACCACCCCCTCGGCGGGAGGGCCAGGTACGCAGTATTTT	CASTTPSAGGPGTQYF
NA	TRBV11-3	TRBJ2-2	15	TGTGCCAGCAACCGAAAGGGGCCGCCTACCGGGGAGCTGTTTTTT	CASNRKGPPTGELFF
NA	TRBV11-3	TRBJ2-1	13	TGTGCCAGCAGCTCCGGGTCCTACAATGAGCAGTTCTTC	CASSSGSYNEQFF
TRBD2	TRBV5-4	TRBJ2-1	16	TGTGCCAGCAGCTTGGGTCTAGCGGGGTCCAACAATGAGCAGTTCTTC	CASSLGLAGSNNEQFF
TRBD2	TRBV19	TRBJ2-3	16	TGTGCCAGTAGTTCCCGACTAGCGGGGGGTTCGGATACGCAGTATTTT	CASSSRLAGGSDTQYF
NA	TRBV2	TRBJ1-2	12	TGTGCCAGCAGTGTAACAGGGCGAGGCTACACCTTC	CASSVTGRGYTF
TRBD1	TRBV11-3	TRBJ1-1	18	TGTGCCAGCAGCTTACGTCGCCGGGACAGGGGGCGGATTGGTGAAGCTTTCTTT	CASSLRRRDRGRIGEAFF
TRBD2	TRBV10-3	TRBJ2-7	16	TGTGCCATCAGTGTTGGACTAGCGGGGGGAGAGTGGGAGCAGTACTTC	CAISVGLAGGEWEQYF
TRBD1	TRBV30	TRBJ2-7	17	TGTGCCTGGAGTAGGGGCCGGGACAGGTCTAGCTCCTACGAGCAGTACTTC	CAWSRGRDRSSSYEQYF